The entry below gives a single TCR beta chain sequence along with its context. Its antigen is still unknown. This sample stems from a study of T cell responses to AZD1222 COVID-19 vaccine. Study-wide results and limits: Clonal diversity was possibly underestimated; the donors were predominantly white British and more often female. Repertoire sampling was restricted to post-peak T cell response timepoints.

The V segment lost 7 bases and the J segment 3 bases; nucleotides outside the gene matches: 9. Germline CDR1 reads LNHDA; CDR2 reads SQIVND (reference sequence). The CDR3 consists of 16 residues. TCRdb's table, derived via immunoSEQ multiplex PCR, lists solely in-frame clones and lacks some. The table lists about 140,000 clones, roughly 89% of them singletons. Specimen: peripheral blood, collected 28 days after the second dose of the MenACWY control vaccine. This TCR was sampled from an adult who received the MenACWY meningococcal vaccine as a control. The rearrangement links TRBV19 to TRBJ2-2; TRBD2 agrees at 9 bases. The chain's CDR3 is CASTPSGGSYTGELFF. Written as DNA, the CDR3 is TGTGCCAGTACCCCGAGCGGGGGGTCCTACACCGGGGAGCTGTTTTTT.